This T cell receptor (beta chain) was found in a study of long-term antiretroviral therapy in people with HIV. The CDR3 has 18 residues. V dropped 0 bases and J dropped 0; count of bases not matched to a gene: 5. Germline CDR1 reads ENHRY; CDR2 reads SYGVKD. Version v3.0 of the immunoSEQ assay ran at survey level. Clones were read by immunoSEQ multiplex PCR, and TCRdb kept only the in-frame ones, dropping some. The sample has 20,000 or so clones, around 81% seen once. The sequence came from a woman aged 25 to 39 with HIV. The rearrangement links TRBV10-3 to TRBJ1-1, with TRBD1 identical over 12 bases. Sample: unsorted PBMCs, taken 2.9 years after starting antiretroviral therapy. The CDR3 DNA reads as TGTGCCATCAGTGAGTCGGGACAGGGGGCAGGGATGAACACTGAAGCTTTCTTT. It translates to CAISESGQGAGMNTEAFF.